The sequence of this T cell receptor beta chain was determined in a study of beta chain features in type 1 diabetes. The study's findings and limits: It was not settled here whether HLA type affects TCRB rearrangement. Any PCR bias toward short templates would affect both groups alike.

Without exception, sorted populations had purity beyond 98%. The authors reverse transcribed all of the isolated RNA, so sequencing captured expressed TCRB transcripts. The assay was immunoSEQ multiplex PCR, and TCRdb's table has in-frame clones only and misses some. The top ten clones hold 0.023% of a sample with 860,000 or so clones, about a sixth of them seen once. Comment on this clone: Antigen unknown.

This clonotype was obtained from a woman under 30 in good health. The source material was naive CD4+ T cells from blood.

In nucleotides, the CDR3 is TGTGCCAGCAGCGGACTAGTTCAAGAGACCCAGTACTTC. This encodes CASSGLVQETQYF. V is TRBV5-5 and J is TRBJ2-5, with 7 nucleotides matching TRBD2. CDR3 size: 13 residues. Trimming took 4 bases from V and 2 from J; bases not matched to a gene: 2. From germline, CDR1 is SGHKS and CDR2 YYEKEE (reference sequence).